The 19 T cell receptor beta chains presented below share a single source sample, sequenced in a study of blood T cell repertoires in COVID-19. Profiling relied on immunoSEQ multiplex PCR, and the TCRdb table lists in-frame clones only, not all of them. The sample yields fewer than 200,000 clones, about three quarters seen once. The specimen sequenced was peripheral blood. These receptors were taken from a woman aged 50 to 60 with active or convalescent COVID-19.

This clone was seen only a few times. The gene calls are TRBV3-1 (or the pseudogene TRBV3-2) and TRBJ2-7, with TRBD2 matching over 9 bases. CDR3 length: 16 amino acids. In germline, CDR1 is LGHDT, CDR2 YNNKEL (reference sequence). J gave up 5 bases and V 4 bases, and 12 bases lay outside the gene matches. CDR3 sequence: CASSPTNSGRPHEQYF. Here the CDR3 DNA reads TGTGCCAGCAGCCCCACCAATAGCGGGAGACCCCACGAGCAGTACTTC.

This chain connects TRBV19 to TRBJ1-5; D not resolved. The V end was cut by 6 bases, the J end by 0 bases, with 6 bases between. Germline CDR1 and CDR2: LNHDA and SQIVND (reference sequence). The CDR3 consists of 13 residues. The CDR3 loop reads CASSPDSNQPQHF. CDR3 nucleotides: TGTGCCAGTAGCCCAGATAGCAATCAGCCCCAGCATTTT.

V usage is TRBV3-1 (or the pseudogene TRBV3-2) and J usage is TRBJ1-1; D unresolved. Per the germline V gene, CDR1 is LGHDT and CDR2 is YNNKEL (reference sequence). The CDR3 consists of 14 residues. V lost 3 bases to trimming and J lost 1 base, with 9 bases between them. DNA of the CDR3: TGTGCCAGCAGCCATTTCGCGGGGAACACTGAAGCTTTCTTT. The encoded protein is CASSHFAGNTEAFF.

This chain joins TRBV28 and TRBJ2-3; a possible D gene is TRBD2 (5 bases). The CDR3 spans 12 residues. Germline V lookup: CDR1 MDHEN, CDR2 SYDVKM. V lost 6 bases and J 5 bases, leaving 9 bases between the germline ends. The CDR3 DNA reads as TGTGCCAGCAGGGGAGACGGAGATACGCAGTATTTT. It is translated as CASRGDGDTQYF.

The CDR3: CASSSTRTGGNTEAFF. CDR3 DNA: TGTGCCAGCAGTTCTACCCGGACAGGGGGGAACACTGAAGCTTTCTTT. The chain uses TRBV28 and TRBJ1-1, with TRBD1 matching 10 bases. Germline CDR1 is MDHEN and CDR2 is SYDVKM. The CDR3 consists of 16 residues. With 4 bases clipped from V and 1 base from J, the junction kept 6 bases outside the gene matches.

This chain uses TRBV4-3 with TRBJ1-3, with no clear D. The germline CDR1 and CDR2 sequences are LGHNA and YSLEER. Trimming cost V 0 bases and J 0 bases, with 12 bases left between them. This CDR3 is 17 amino acids long. The CDR3 loop reads CASSQELARGSGNTIYF. CDR3 in DNA: TGCGCCAGCAGCCAAGAGCTAGCCCGCGGCTCTGGAAACACCATATATTTT.

This chain links TRBV30 with TRBJ1-6; possible D gene TRBD1, 5 bases. Trimming cost V 3 bases and J 5 bases, with 11 bases left between them. CDR1 is GTSNPN, CDR2 SVGIG, per germline (reference sequence). CDR3 length: 14 amino acids. The CDR3 DNA reads as TGTGCCTGGAGGGGACTGAGCAATAATTCACCCCTCCACTTT. Amino acid sequence: CAWRGLSNNSPLHF.

The rearrangement uses TRBV5-1 and TRBJ2-1, with TRBD2 matching over 11 bases. The V gene end was trimmed by 2 bases and the J gene end by 14 bases; junction bases not matched to a gene: 9. In germline, CDR1 is SGHRS, CDR2 YFSETQ. This CDR3 has 14 residues. The CDR3 DNA follows: TGCGCCAGCAGCTTAACTAGCGGGAGCACCCAGGAGTTCTTC. This sequence encodes CASSLTSGSTQEFF.

The gene calls are TRBV24-1 and TRBJ2-4; possible D gene TRBD1, 7 bases. Looked up from germline, CDR1 is KGHDR and CDR2 is SFDVKD. The V end lost 4 bases, the J end lost 1 base, and 16 bases lay between the germline ends. CDR3 size: 17 residues. CDR3 DNA: TGTGCCACCAGTGAGCTTAGACAGGGACTGGCCAAAAACATTCAGTACTTC. This codes for CATSELRQGLAKNIQYF.

This clone occurred a few times. The chain employs TRBV7-2 and TRBJ1-6; D gene unclear. Germline V CDR1 and CDR2: SGHTA, FQGNSA. The germline V and J ends were trimmed by 5 bases and 0 bases, with 8 bases remaining between them. The CDR3 runs to 15 residues. Here the CDR3 reads CASSPWSSYNSPLHF. The CDR3 region has the DNA TGTGCCAGCAGCCCATGGAGCTCCTATAATTCACCCCTCCACTTT.

The chain uses TRBV19 and TRBJ2-7, with D perhaps TRBD1 (5 bases). The CDR3 sequence is 11 residues long. The germline gives CDR1 LNHDA, CDR2 SQIVND (reference sequence). Trimming took 4 bases from V and 5 from J, leaving 6 bases between them. CDR3 loop: CASSTGNEQYF. CDR3 coding DNA: TGTGCCAGTAGTACAGGGAACGAGCAGTACTTC.

The chain carries TRBV5-8 and TRBJ1-6; 7 bases fit TRBD1. CDR1 and CDR2 from the germline V gene are SGHTS and YDEGEE. CDR3 length equals 15 residues. Unmatched junction bases numbered 6, after V lost 4 bases and J lost 5 bases. This CDR3 reads CASSPPGQNNSPLHF. CDR3 in DNA: TGTGCCAGCAGCCCCCCGGGACAGAATAATTCACCCCTCCACTTT.

This chain connects TRBV6-5 to TRBJ1-1; D unclear. Germline CDR1 is MNHEY and CDR2 is SVGAGI. Trimming stripped 0 bases from V and 0 bases from J, with 8 bases between. The CDR3 covers 15 residues. The CDR3 DNA follows: TGTGCCAGCAGTTACTCTGTGGGCATGAACACTGAAGCTTTCTTT. Residues: CASSYSVGMNTEAFF.

The V gene is TRBV27, the J gene TRBJ1-1; perhaps TRBD1 as D (6 bases). V was clipped by 6 bases and J by 1 base, with 9 bases between them. Germline CDR1 MNHEY, CDR2 SMNVEV (reference sequence). The CDR3 contains 13 residues. The CDR3 spells CASSKGENTEAFF. In DNA form, the CDR3 reads TGTGCCAGCAGCAAGGGGGAGAACACTGAAGCTTTCTTT.

The rearrangement links TRBV4-2 to TRBJ2-3, with 10 bases that match TRBD2. Germline assignment: CDR1 LGHNA and CDR2 YNFKEQ. The CDR3 loop spans 15 amino acids. V shed 5 bases, J shed 5 bases, and the junction held 7 bases outside the gene matches. The CDR3 loop reads CASSVSGRAIDTQYF. The CDR3 nucleotides read TGTGCCAGCAGCGTCAGCGGGAGGGCCATAGATACGCAGTATTTT.

This clone was picked up many times. The chain links TRBV18 to TRBJ1-2, with 10 bases lining up with TRBD1. There are 17 residues in the CDR3. The germline V gene has CDR1 KGHSH and CDR2 LQKENI. V shed 1 base and J 0 bases; nucleotides not matched to a gene: 5. The CDR3 is CASSPRGDRGPNYGYTF. The DNA for the CDR3 is TGTGCCAGCTCACCACGGGGTGACAGGGGGCCTAACTATGGCTACACCTTC.

This clone was counted a single time. The CDR3: CASSPPLAGVIDEQFF. In DNA form, the CDR3 reads TGTGCCAGCAGCCCCCCACTAGCGGGAGTGATCGATGAGCAGTTCTTC. This chain connects TRBV2 to TRBJ2-1; 11 bases are shared with TRBD2. The CDR3 runs to 16 residues. Germline V gene lookup returns CDR1 SNHLY and CDR2 FYNNEI. The V gene end was trimmed by 6 bases and the J gene end by 8 bases; junction bases not matched to a gene: 12. The full variable domain, its missing parts supplied by reference TRBV2 and TRBJ2-1, is EPEVTQTPSHQVTQMGQEVILRCVPISNHLYFYWYRQILGQKVEFLVSFYNNEISEKSEIFDDQFSVERPDGSNFTLKIRSTKLEDSAMYFCASSPPLAGVIDEQFFGPGTRLTVL.

This clone was counted only a few times. This chain joins TRBV3-1 (or the pseudogene TRBV3-2) and TRBJ2-5; 14 bases agree with TRBD2. CDR3 size: 21 residues. Looked up from germline, CDR1 is LGHDT and CDR2 is YNNKEL (reference sequence). V lost 3 bases, J lost 5 bases, and 20 bases stayed unmatched. For the CDR3, the DNA is TGTGCCAGCAGCCATGGGCCAGGGGGTCCCCCCCGGACTAGCGGGAGGGAGACCCAGTACTTC. It is translated as CASSHGPGGPPRTSGRETQYF.

This rearrangement joins TRBV12-3 or TRBV12-4 to TRBJ1-1; possibly TRBD1 for D (6 bases). V was pared by 7 bases and J by 4 bases, with 7 bases between. This CDR3 comprises 11 residues. In DNA, the CDR3 is TGTGCCAGCACCAGGGGCACTGAAGCTTTCTTT. Its translation is CASTRGTEAFF.